This T cell receptor beta chain is drawn from a study of blood T cell repertoires in COVID-19. Per the original data handling: Amplification of reference gene primers was used by the study to estimate nucleated cell counts. TCRdb keeps only in-frame clones here, not all; method: immunoSEQ multiplex PCR. The D gene and trimming were derived from the DNA, and the V and J assignments and clone size from that table. The table shows about 130,000 clones, with around 80% occurring only once. CDR1 and CDR2 (germline): KGHDR, SFDVKD. The CDR3 covers 17 residues. The V gene end was trimmed by 4 bases and the J gene end by 0 bases; junction bases not matched to a gene: 4.

The sequenced sample consisted of peripheral blood. The chain joins TRBV24-1 to TRBJ2-1; 11 bases agree with TRBD2. This clonotype originated in a man younger than 40 with COVID-19, enrolled during active disease. This CDR3 is CATSDPGLAGSYNEQFF. In nucleotides, the CDR3 is TGTGCCACCAGTGACCCTGGACTAGCGGGCTCCTACAATGAGCAGTTCTTC.